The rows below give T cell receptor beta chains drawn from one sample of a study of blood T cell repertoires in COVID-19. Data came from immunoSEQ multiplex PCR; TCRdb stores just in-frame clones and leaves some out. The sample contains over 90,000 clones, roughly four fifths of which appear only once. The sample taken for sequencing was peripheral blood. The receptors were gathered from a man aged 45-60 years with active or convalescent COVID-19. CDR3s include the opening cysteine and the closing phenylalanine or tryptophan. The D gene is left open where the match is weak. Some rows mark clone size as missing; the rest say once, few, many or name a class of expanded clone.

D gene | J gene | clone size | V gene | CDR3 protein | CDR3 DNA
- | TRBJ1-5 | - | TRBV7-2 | CASSLGIGGGGLSNQPQHF | TGTGCCAGCAGCTTAGGCATAGGCGGGGGGGGCCTAAGCAATCAGCCCCAGCATTTT
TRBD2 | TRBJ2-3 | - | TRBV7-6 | CASSLGVSGGTDTQYF | TGTGCCAGCAGCTTAGGGGTTAGCGGGGGCACAGATACGCAGTATTTT
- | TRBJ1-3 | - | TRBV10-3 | CAMGGGSGNTIYF | TGTGCCATGGGGGGAGGCTCTGGAAACACCATATATTTT
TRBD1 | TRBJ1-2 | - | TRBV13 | CASSLDRGYYGYTF | TGTGCCAGCAGCTTAGACAGGGGTTACTATGGCTACACCTTC
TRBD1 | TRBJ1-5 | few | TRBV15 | CATSSRQGYSNQPQHF | TGTGCCACCAGCAGTAGACAGGGCTATAGCAATCAGCCCCAGCATTTT
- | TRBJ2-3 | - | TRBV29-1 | CSVEDQGGLSQYF | TGCAGCGTTGAAGATCAGGGGGGACTTTCGCAGTATTTT
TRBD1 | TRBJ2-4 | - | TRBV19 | CASSIHGQDLAKNIQYF | TGTGCCAGTAGTATCCACGGACAGGACCTAGCCAAAAACATTCAGTACTTC
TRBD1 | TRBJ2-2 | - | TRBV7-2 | CASSLQGANTGELFF | TGTGCCAGCAGCCTACAGGGGGCGAACACCGGGGAGCTGTTTTTT
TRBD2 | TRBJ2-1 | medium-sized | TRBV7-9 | CASSLIGGAINEQFF | TGTGCCAGCAGCCTCATCGGGGGGGCAATCAATGAGCAGTTCTTC
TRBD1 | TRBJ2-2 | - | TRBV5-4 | CASSLEPGTGPTGELFF | TGTGCCAGCAGCTTGGAACCCGGGACAGGCCCTACCGGGGAGCTGTTTTTT
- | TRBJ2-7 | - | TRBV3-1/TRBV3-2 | CASSQEAGPYEQYF | TGTGCCAGCAGCCAAGAGGCGGGGCCCTACGAGCAGTACTTC
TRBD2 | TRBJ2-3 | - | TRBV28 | CASARAGGADTQYF | TGTGCCAGCGCTCGCGCGGGGGGCGCAGATACGCAGTATTTT
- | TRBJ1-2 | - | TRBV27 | CASSLQGNGYTF | TGTGCCAGCAGTTTACAGGGAAATGGCTACACCTTC
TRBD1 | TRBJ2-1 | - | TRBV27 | CASSLWGQTYRNEQFF | TGTGCCAGCAGTTTATGGGGACAGACCTATAGAAATGAGCAGTTCTTC
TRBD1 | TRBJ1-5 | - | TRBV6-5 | CASSYTTGSDQPQHF | TGTGCCAGCAGTTACACGACAGGGAGCGATCAGCCCCAGCATTTT
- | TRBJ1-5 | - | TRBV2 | CASTKGGANQPQHF | TGTGCCAGCACCAAGGGTGGGGCCAATCAGCCCCAGCATTTT
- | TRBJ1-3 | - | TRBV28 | CASSLETAGNTIYF | TGTGCCAGCAGTTTAGAGACAGCTGGAAACACCATATATTTT
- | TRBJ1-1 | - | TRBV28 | CASSFSGGLSGAFF | TGTGCCAGCAGTTTTTCAGGAGGGCTCTCGGGAGCTTTCTTT
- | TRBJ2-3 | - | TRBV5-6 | CASSSGLTSTDTQYF | TGTGCCAGCAGCTCGGGACTTACAAGCACAGATACGCAGTATTTT
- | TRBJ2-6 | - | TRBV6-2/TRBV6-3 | CASSFPAGQHSGANVLTF | TGTGCCAGCAGTTTTCCTGCTGGACAGCACTCTGGGGCCAACGTCCTGACTTTC
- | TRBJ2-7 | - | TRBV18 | CASSPPGQTYEQYF | TGTGCCAGCTCACCACCGGGACAAACCTACGAGCAGTACTTC
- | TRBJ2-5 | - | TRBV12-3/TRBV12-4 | CASSFLETQYF | TGTGCCAGCAGTTTTCTGGAGACCCAGTACTTC
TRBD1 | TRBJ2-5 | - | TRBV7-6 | CASSPGTGGLGTQYF | TGTGCCAGCAGCCCCGGGACAGGGGGCTTGGGGACCCAGTACTTC
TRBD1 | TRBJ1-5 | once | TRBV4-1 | CASSQDFQGAQPQHF | TGCGCCAGCAGCCAAGATTTCCAGGGGGCCCAGCCCCAGCATTTT
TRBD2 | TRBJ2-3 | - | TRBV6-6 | CASSPGLAGSTYTDTQYF | TGTGCCAGCAGTCCGGGACTAGCGGGGAGTACTTACACAGATACGCAGTATTTT
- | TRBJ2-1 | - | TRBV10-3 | CATRETASSYNEQFF | TGTGCCACCAGAGAGACAGCCAGCTCCTACAATGAGCAGTTCTTC
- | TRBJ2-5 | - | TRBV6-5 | CASMPTGGNQETQYF | TGTGCCAGCATGCCGACAGGTGGGAACCAAGAGACCCAGTACTTC
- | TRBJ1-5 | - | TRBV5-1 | CASSLPDRSGVQPQHF | TGCGCCAGCAGCCTGCCGGACAGATCTGGGGTACAGCCCCAGCATTTT
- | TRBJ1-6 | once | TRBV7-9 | CASSLGGGSSYNSPLHF | TGTGCCAGCAGCTTAGGGGGGGGAAGCTCCTATAATTCACCCCTCCACTTT
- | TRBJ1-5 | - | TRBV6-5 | CASRAPENQPQHF | TGTGCCAGCAGAGCACCTGAAAATCAGCCCCAGCATTTT